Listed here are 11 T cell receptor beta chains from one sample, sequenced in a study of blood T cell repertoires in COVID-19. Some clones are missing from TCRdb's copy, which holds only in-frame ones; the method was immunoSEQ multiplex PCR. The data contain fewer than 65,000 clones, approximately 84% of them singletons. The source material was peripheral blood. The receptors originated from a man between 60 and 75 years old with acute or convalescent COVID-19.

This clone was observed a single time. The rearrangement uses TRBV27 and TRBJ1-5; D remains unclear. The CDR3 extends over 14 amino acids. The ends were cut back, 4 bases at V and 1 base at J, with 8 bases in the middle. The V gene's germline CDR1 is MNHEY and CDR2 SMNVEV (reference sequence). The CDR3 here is CASSYRGSNQPQHF. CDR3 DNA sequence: TGTGCCAGCAGTTACCGAGGGAGCAATCAGCCCCAGCATTTT.

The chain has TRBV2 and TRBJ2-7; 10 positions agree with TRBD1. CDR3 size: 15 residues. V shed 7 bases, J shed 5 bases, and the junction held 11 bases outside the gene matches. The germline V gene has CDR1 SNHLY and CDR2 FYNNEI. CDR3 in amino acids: CASKENRDRGHEQYF. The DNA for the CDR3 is TGTGCCAGCAAAGAGAACCGGGACAGGGGACACGAGCAGTACTTC. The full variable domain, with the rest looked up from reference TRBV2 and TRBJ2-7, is EPEVTQTPSHQVTQMGQEVILRCVPISNHLYFYWYRQILGQKVEFLVSFYNNEISEKSEIFDDQFSVERPDGSNFTLKIRSTKLEDSAMYFCASKENRDRGHEQYFGPGTRLTVT.

The CDR3 DNA follows: TGTGCCAGCAGCCAGGATCTCACAGACGAGACCCAGTACTTC. Encoded protein: CASSQDLTDETQYF. The V gene is TRBV14, the J gene TRBJ2-5; D is unresolved. Trimming shortened V by 3 bases and J by 5 bases, and 13 bases separated the two germline ends. The CDR3 length is 14 residues. CDR1 and CDR2 from the germline V gene are SGHDN and FVKESK.

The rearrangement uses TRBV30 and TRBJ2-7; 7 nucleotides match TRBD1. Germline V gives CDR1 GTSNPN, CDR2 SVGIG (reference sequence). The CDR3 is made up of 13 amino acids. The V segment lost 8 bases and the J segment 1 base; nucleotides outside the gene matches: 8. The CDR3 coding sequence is TGTGCCGGGGGACAGCCTCTTTCCTACGAGCAGTACTTC. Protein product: CAGGQPLSYEQYF.

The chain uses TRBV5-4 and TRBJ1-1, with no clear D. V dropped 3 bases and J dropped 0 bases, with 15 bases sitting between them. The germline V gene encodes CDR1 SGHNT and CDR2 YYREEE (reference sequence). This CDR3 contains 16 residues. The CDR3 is CASSSPDIYLNTEAFF. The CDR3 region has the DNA TGTGCCAGCAGCTCGCCAGACATATATTTGAACACTGAAGCTTTCTTT.

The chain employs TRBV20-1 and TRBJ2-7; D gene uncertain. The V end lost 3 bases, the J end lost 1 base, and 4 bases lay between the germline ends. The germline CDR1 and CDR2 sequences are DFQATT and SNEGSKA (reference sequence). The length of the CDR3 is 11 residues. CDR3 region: CSASVSYEQYF. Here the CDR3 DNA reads TGCAGTGCTAGCGTATCCTACGAGCAGTACTTC.

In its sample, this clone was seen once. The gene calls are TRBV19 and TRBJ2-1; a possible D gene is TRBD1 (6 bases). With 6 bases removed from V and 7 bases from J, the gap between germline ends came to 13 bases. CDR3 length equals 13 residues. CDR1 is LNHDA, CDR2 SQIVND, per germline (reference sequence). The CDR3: CASRETGRNEQFF. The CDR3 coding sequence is TGTGCCAGTAGGGAGACAGGAAGGAATGAGCAGTTCTTC. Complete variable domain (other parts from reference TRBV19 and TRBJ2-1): DGGITQSPKYLFRKEGQNVTLSCEQNLNHDAMYWYRQDPGQGLRLIYYSQIVNDFQKGDIAEGYSVSREKKESFPLTVTSAQKNPTAFYLCASRETGRNEQFFGPGTRLTVL.

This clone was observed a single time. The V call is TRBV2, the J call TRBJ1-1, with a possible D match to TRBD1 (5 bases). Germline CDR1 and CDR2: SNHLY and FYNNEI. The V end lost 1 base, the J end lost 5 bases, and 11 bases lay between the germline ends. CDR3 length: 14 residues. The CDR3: CASSEGGGGTEAFF. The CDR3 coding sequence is TGTGCCAGCAGTGAAGGTGGGGGGGGGACTGAAGCTTTCTTT.

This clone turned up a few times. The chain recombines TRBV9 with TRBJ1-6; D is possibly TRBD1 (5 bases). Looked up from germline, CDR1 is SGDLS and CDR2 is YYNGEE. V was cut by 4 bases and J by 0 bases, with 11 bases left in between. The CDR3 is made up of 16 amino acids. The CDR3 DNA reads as TGTGCCAGCAGCCGGGGGTCAAGCTCCTATAATTCACCCCTCCACTTT. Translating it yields CASSRGSSSYNSPLHF.

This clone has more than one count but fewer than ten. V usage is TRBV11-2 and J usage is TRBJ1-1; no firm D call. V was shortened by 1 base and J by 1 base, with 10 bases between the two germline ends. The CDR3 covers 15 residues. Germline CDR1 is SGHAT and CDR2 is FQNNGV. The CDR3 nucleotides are TGTGCCAGCAGCTTAGTTCCGGGAAGGAACACTGAAGCTTTCTTT. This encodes CASSLVPGRNTEAFF.

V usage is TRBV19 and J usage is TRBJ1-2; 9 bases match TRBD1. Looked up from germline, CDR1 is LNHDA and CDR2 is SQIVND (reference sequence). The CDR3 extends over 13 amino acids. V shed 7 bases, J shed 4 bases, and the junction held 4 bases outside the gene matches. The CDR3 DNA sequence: TGTGCCAGTATTGGGACAGGGATCTATGGCTACACCTTC. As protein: CASIGTGIYGYTF. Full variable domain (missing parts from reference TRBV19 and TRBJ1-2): DGGITQSPKYLFRKEGQNVTLSCEQNLNHDAMYWYRQDPGQGLRLIYYSQIVNDFQKGDIAEGYSVSREKKESFPLTVTSAQKNPTAFYLCASIGTGIYGYTFGSGTRLTVV.